A single count supports the clone carrying this T cell receptor beta chain. This sample was included in a study of CD8 T cells in Susac syndrome. Reverse transcription of about 0.5 to 1 ug RNA was carried out with random hexamers. Amplification of TCR beta CDR3 used immunoSEQ multiplex PCR across 54 Vbeta and 13 Jbeta. TCRdb passed the immunoSEQ multiplex PCR reads through MiXCR, listing each CDR3 protein once. The table lists about 120,000 distinct CDR3 sequences, roughly 94% of them singletons. The multiple sclerosis controls comprised treatment-naive patients whose relapsing-remitting disease was stable or active. Negative isolation was used for CD8+ and CD4+ T cells, and FACS enrichment was applied to TEMRA cells. The CDR3 runs 12 residues. V was shortened by 6 bases and J by 0 bases, with 6 bases between the two germline ends. Germline CDR1 is SQVTM and CDR2 is ANQGSEA.

This sequence was found in a human donor with multiple sclerosis. Sequencing was carried out using CD4+ T cells from PBMCs. The chain is built from TRBV29-1 and TRBJ1-5; D is unclear. Here the CDR3 reads CSVRNSNQPQHF. CDR3 sequence (DNA): TGCAGCGTACGAAATAGCAATCAGCCCCAGCATTTT.